The 6 T cell receptor beta chains listed next were all sequenced from one sample in a study of T cell repertoires in cytomegalovirus infection. These receptors have no identified antigens. One entry per CDR3 protein, called by TCRdb with MiXCR from the reads. The sample has roughly 280,000 distinct CDR3 sequences, roughly a fifth seen once. The source was cultured PBMCs, collected from culture after CMV antigen stimulation. Receptor source: a human donor in good health (CMV status not recorded). Some clones in this sample may be carry-over from other donors' samples.

In its sample, this clonotype was seen a few times. The chain joins TRBV19 to TRBJ1-4; 9 bases match TRBD1. From germline, CDR1 is LNHDA and CDR2 SQIVND (reference sequence). V shed 5 bases and J 6 bases; nucleotides not matched to a gene: 7. The CDR3 covers 15 residues. The DNA of the CDR3 is TGTGCCAGTAGTCAGCAACAGGGGGCTGATGAAAAACTGTTTTTT. It encodes CASSQQQGADEKLFF.

V is TRBV11-2 and J is TRBJ2-3, with D possibly being TRBD1 (6 bases). Trimming stripped 4 bases from V and 0 bases from J, with 11 bases between. The CDR3 extends over 15 amino acids. CDR1 is SGHAT, CDR2 FQNNGV, per germline. This CDR3 reads CASSSGVRSTDTQYF. CDR3 bases: TGTGCCAGCAGCTCAGGGGTTCGGAGCACAGATACGCAGTATTTT.

The sample holds a few counts of this clonotype. The genes are TRBV24-1 and TRBJ2-3; 7 bases are a match to TRBD1. Germline V gives CDR1 KGHDR, CDR2 SFDVKD. The CDR3 runs 17 residues. J gave up 2 bases and V 4 bases, and 11 bases lay outside the gene matches. The CDR3 sequence: CATSDNTGQPDTDTQYF. CDR3 bases: TGTGCCACCAGTGACAATACGGGACAGCCGGACACAGATACGCAGTATTTT.

The rearrangement joins TRBV12-3 or TRBV12-4 to TRBJ1-3; 8 positions match TRBD1. The CDR3 has 16 amino acids. After removal of 5 bases from V and 0 bases from J, the junction contained 6 bases not matched to a gene. The CDR3 coding sequence is TGTGCCAGCAGTATTGGACAGGGAAACTCTGGAAACACCATATATTTT. Its protein product is CASSIGQGNSGNTIYF.

This clonotype was picked up a small number of times. The J gene is TRBJ2-5, the V gene TRBV20-1, with D possibly matching TRBD1 (5 bases). This CDR3 is 13 amino acids long. CDR1 is DFQATT, CDR2 SNEGSKA, per germline (reference sequence). Trimming took off 0 bases at V and 4 bases at J, with 9 bases between the two ends. The CDR3 reads CSARDWGRETQYF. As DNA, the CDR3 is TGCAGTGCTAGAGATTGGGGCCGAGAGACCCAGTACTTC.

Relative to its sample, this clonotype is medium-sized. The gene calls are TRBV7-8 and TRBJ2-3; D could derive from TRBD1 or TRBD2 (5 bases each). Germline CDR1 and CDR2: SGHVS and FQNEAQ. V dropped 5 bases and J dropped 3 bases, with 12 bases sitting between them. CDR3 size: 14 residues. Here the CDR3 DNA reads TGTGCCAGCAGCCCCCTTGGGGGTACAGATACGCAGTATTTT. Amino acids: CASSPLGGTDTQYF.